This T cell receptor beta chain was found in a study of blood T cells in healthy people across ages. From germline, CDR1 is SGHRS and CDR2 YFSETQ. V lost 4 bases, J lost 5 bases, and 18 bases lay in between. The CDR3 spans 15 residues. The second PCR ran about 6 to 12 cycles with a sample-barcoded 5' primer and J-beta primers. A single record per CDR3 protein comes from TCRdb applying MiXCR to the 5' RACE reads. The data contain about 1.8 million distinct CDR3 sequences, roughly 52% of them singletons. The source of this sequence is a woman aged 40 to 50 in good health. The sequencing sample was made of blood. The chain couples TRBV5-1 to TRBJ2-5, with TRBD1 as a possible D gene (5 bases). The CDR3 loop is CASSNDRPHGETQYF. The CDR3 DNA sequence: TGCGCCAGCAGCAACGACAGACCTCATGGCGAGACCCAGTACTTC.